One sample yielded the 17 T cell receptor beta chains listed below, sequenced in a study of human T cells and chemical hapten exposure. Sample time point: patch test 1, 2 weeks after DPC sensitization. Treatment specified: therapeutic diphenylcyclopropenone sensitization with weekly scalp DPC. TCRdb re-derived calls from the RACE reads in MiXCR, one entry per CDR3 protein. The sample records around 160,000 distinct CDR3 sequences, approximately 15% being singletons. The specimen comprised whole blood, sampled in connection with sensitization to the hapten diphenylcyclopropenone (DPC). Source of these receptors: a woman younger than 45 with alopecia areata. Some clones in this sample may be carry-over from other donors' samples.

V usage is TRBV30 and J usage is TRBJ2-2, with D tentatively TRBD2 (5 bases). Germline loops: CDR1 GTSNPN, CDR2 SVGIG (reference sequence). V shed 0 bases and J shed 4 bases, with 9 bases lying between them. The CDR3 contains 14 residues. CDR3 region: CAWSVGGGTGELFF. Written as DNA, the CDR3 is TGTGCCTGGAGTGTAGGAGGTGGCACCGGGGAGCTGTTTTTT.

This sequence joins TRBV6-1 and TRBJ2-7, with D unclear. In germline, CDR1 is MNHNS, CDR2 SASEGT. Between the trimmed V and J ends, which lost 2 bases and 7 bases, there was a span of 12 bases. The CDR3 length is 13 residues. The CDR3 DNA sequence: TGTGCCAGCAGTGAATTTGAGTCTAGGGAGCAGTACTTC. This translates into CASSEFESREQYF.

At least ten counts were recorded for this clonotype. The CDR3 DNA reads TGCGCCAGCAGCCAAGATACACTGGAGCAGTTCTTC. Encoded protein: CASSQDTLEQFF. The chain is built from TRBV4-3 and TRBJ2-1; D is uncertain. This CDR3 contains 12 residues. V dropped 0 bases and J dropped 10 bases, with 7 bases sitting between them. Germline values: CDR1 LGHNA, CDR2 YSLEER.

The chain recombines TRBV20-1 with TRBJ2-3, with 7 bases identical to TRBD2. In germline, CDR1 is DFQATT, CDR2 SNEGSKA (reference sequence). The junction had 7 bases not matched to a gene; V was cut back by 5 bases and J by 2 bases. This CDR3 is built from 14 residues. CDR3 in amino acids: CSAPMAGVTDTQYF. CDR3 DNA sequence: TGCAGTGCTCCAATGGCGGGAGTCACAGATACGCAGTATTTT.

The genes are TRBV11-2 and TRBJ2-1; D possibly corresponds to TRBD1 (6 bases). The V end lost 7 bases, the J end lost 10 bases, and 14 bases lay between the germline ends. Germline V gene lookup returns CDR1 SGHAT and CDR2 FQNNGV. The CDR3 has 12 residues. This chain's CDR3 is CASTQGQQEQFF. DNA of the CDR3: TGTGCCAGCACCCAGGGGCAGCAGGAGCAGTTCTTC. Filled out from reference TRBV11-2 and TRBJ2-1, the complete variable domain reads EAGVAQSPRYKIIEKRQSVAFWCNPISGHATLYWYQQILGQGPKLLIQFQNNGVVDDSQLPKDRFSAERLKGVDSTLKIQPAKLEDSAVYLCASTQGQQEQFFGPGTRLTVL.

The CDR3 region is CATWGESYEQYF. CDR3 sequence (DNA): TGTGCCACCTGGGGGGAATCCTACGAGCAGTACTTC. This sequence joins TRBV6-5 and TRBJ2-7; D is possibly TRBD2 (6 bases). CDR1 and CDR2 from the germline V gene are MNHEY and SVGAGI. The V and J ends lost 10 bases and 1 base respectively, with 11 bases between them. The CDR3 is made up of 12 amino acids.

A few counts support this clonotype. The chain uses TRBV11-1 and TRBJ2-7; D tentatively reads TRBD1 or TRBD2 (5 bases each). V lost 5 bases and J lost 7, with 15 bases in between. This CDR3 region has 13 residues. CDR1 is SGHAT, CDR2 FQDESV, per germline (reference sequence). The DNA for the CDR3 is TGTGCCAGCAGCGGCCGGGGCCTCGGGGAGCAGTACTTC. Residues: CASSGRGLGEQYF.

This clonotype was seen only a few times. This chain joins TRBV12-3 or TRBV12-4 and TRBJ1-5, with D hard to call. This CDR3 is 14 amino acids long. Deletions cut 5 bases from V and 9 bases from J, with 17 bases between. CDR3 amino acids: CASSRDDGVGPQHF. Written as DNA, the CDR3 is TGTGCCAGCAGTCGAGATGACGGGGTGGGGCCCCAGCATTTT.

This clonotype was seen a few times. The V gene is TRBV19, the J gene TRBJ2-1; TRBD2 aligns across 9 bases. The germline V gene has CDR1 LNHDA and CDR2 SQIVND (reference sequence). Unmatched junction bases numbered 4, after V lost 4 bases and J lost 3 bases. The CDR3 is made up of 15 amino acids. The CDR3: CASSNSGGDYNEQFF. CDR3 in DNA: TGTGCCAGTAGTAATAGCGGGGGCGACTACAATGAGCAGTTCTTC.

The chain recombines TRBV7-2 with TRBJ1-6; D remains unclear. Germline-derived CDR1 and CDR2 are SGHTA and FQGNSA. The V and J ends lost 5 bases and 10 bases respectively, with 9 bases between them. This CDR3 has 12 residues. CDR3 sequence: CASSQTESPLHF. In nucleotides, the CDR3 is TGTGCCAGCAGCCAAACGGAGTCACCCCTCCACTTT.

This clonotype has more than one count but fewer than ten. The genes are TRBV7-6 and TRBJ2-2; 7 positions match TRBD2. V shed 5 bases, J shed 4 bases, and the junction held 10 bases outside the gene matches. There are 16 residues in the CDR3. Per germline, CDR1 SGHVS and CDR2 FNYEAQ. This CDR3 is CASSLTAGRGTGELFF. The CDR3 region has the DNA TGTGCCAGCAGCCTCACAGCGGGGAGGGGCACCGGGGAGCTGTTTTTT.

The rearrangement joins TRBV9 to TRBJ2-3, with D unclear. The CDR3 runs 15 residues. Per germline, CDR1 SGDLS and CDR2 YYNGEE. V lost 0 bases and J lost 0, with 8 bases in between. CDR3 coding DNA: TGTGCCAGCAGCGTAGGGGTCACTAGCACAGATACGCAGTATTTT. Translated: CASSVGVTSTDTQYF.

This chain links TRBV6-2 or TRBV6-3 with TRBJ1-1, with TRBD1 matching over 7 bases. Per germline, CDR1 MNHEY and CDR2 SVGEGT. The CDR3 spans 18 residues. V lost 2 bases to trimming and J lost 1 base; unmatched junction nucleotides: 13. DNA for the CDR3: TGTGCCAGCAGTTACCCCTATTTCTACCGGGACAGGAACACTGAAGCTTTCTTT. This encodes CASSYPYFYRDRNTEAFF.

This clonotype has more than one count but fewer than ten. The chain joins TRBV7-8 to TRBJ2-5; D might be TRBD1 (5 bases). The germline gives CDR1 SGHVS, CDR2 FQNEAQ. The CDR3 sequence is 14 residues long. The V and J ends lost 1 base and 2 bases respectively, with 8 bases between them. DNA for the CDR3: TGTGCCAGCAGCTTAGGGACATCACAAGAGACCCAGTACTTC. This codes for CASSLGTSQETQYF.

This clonotype showed up just a few times. This chain joins TRBV7-2 and TRBJ2-7; D gene uncertain. V was trimmed by 4 bases and J by 7 bases, leaving 20 bases between them. The germline V gene encodes CDR1 SGHTA and CDR2 FQGNSA. CDR3 length equals 15 residues. CDR3: CASSSVLFAVREQYF. CDR3 coding DNA: TGTGCCAGCAGCTCCGTCTTATTCGCGGTGAGGGAGCAGTACTTC.

This chain connects TRBV30 to TRBJ2-1; a weak D match, TRBD2 (5 bases). The germline V gene has CDR1 GTSNPN and CDR2 SVGIG (reference sequence). V lost 4 bases, J lost 8 bases, and 18 bases lay in between. The CDR3 is made up of 14 amino acids. CDR3 in DNA: TGTGCCTGGAACGGGGAAGGATCAACGTATGAGCAGTTCTTC. The encoded protein is CAWNGEGSTYEQFF.

The chain links TRBV6-2 or TRBV6-3 to TRBJ1-1; a possible D gene is TRBD1 (6 bases). Trimming shortened V by 4 bases and J by 10 bases, and 13 bases separated the two germline ends. Germline CDR1 MNHEY, CDR2 SVGEGT. This CDR3 is built from 12 residues. CDR3 protein: CASSSQGQRAFF. The CDR3 nucleotides read TGTGCCAGCAGTTCTCAGGGGCAGAGAGCTTTCTTT.